The rows below give T cell receptor beta chains drawn from one sample of a study of T cells in Graves' hyperthyroidism and ophthalmopathy. TCRdb ran MiXCR on the multiplex PCR reads and lists one entry per CDR3 protein. This table has 600,000 to 700,000 distinct CDR3 sequences, under 15% appearing once. What was sequenced was blood. Source of these receptors: a woman in her thirties or forties with Graves' ophthalmopathy. CDR3s include the opening cysteine and the closing phenylalanine or tryptophan. Fields, in order: V gene, clone size, D gene, J gene, CDR3 DNA, CDR3 protein. A D gene is named only where the DNA matches it firmly. Rows give clone size only sometimes, using once, few, many, or a class for an expanded clone.

v_call: TRBV7-2
clone_size: -
d_call: TRBD1
j_call: TRBJ2-4
cdr3_nt: TGTGCCAGCAGCTTAAATGTTGGACAGGGAAACATTCAGTACTTC
cdr3_aa: CASSLNVGQGNIQYF

v_call: TRBV6-1
clone_size: many
d_call: -
j_call: TRBJ1-2
cdr3_nt: TGTGCCAGCAGCTCGACAGTACGCTATGGCTACACCTTC
cdr3_aa: CASSSTVRYGYTF

v_call: TRBV7-2
clone_size: many
d_call: -
j_call: TRBJ2-7
cdr3_nt: TGTGCCAGCAGCCGAAGGCCGGGCGAGCAGTACTTC
cdr3_aa: CASSRRPGEQYF

v_call: TRBV6-2/TRBV6-3
clone_size: many
d_call: -
j_call: TRBJ2-7
cdr3_nt: TGTGCCAGTGGTGGTTCACCCGCCTACGAGCAGTACTTC
cdr3_aa: CASGGSPAYEQYF

v_call: TRBV28
clone_size: many
d_call: -
j_call: TRBJ1-2
cdr3_nt: TGTGCCAGCAACCAGGGTAACTATGGCTACACCTTC
cdr3_aa: CASNQGNYGYTF

v_call: TRBV5-4
clone_size: -
d_call: -
j_call: TRBJ1-1
cdr3_nt: TGTGCCAGCAGCTTGGAACTACCGGGACACGGAAACACTGAAGCTTTCTTT
cdr3_aa: CASSLELPGHGNTEAFF

v_call: TRBV3-1
clone_size: -
d_call: -
j_call: TRBJ2-7
cdr3_nt: TGTGCCAGCAGCCGCTACAACAGGGCGGGAGAGAACTACGAGCAGTACTTC
cdr3_aa: CASSRYNRAGENYEQYF

v_call: TRBV11-1
clone_size: many
d_call: TRBD2
j_call: TRBJ2-7
cdr3_nt: TGTGCCAGCAGCCGCGGGACTAGCGGGAGGGATGGCTACGAGCAGTACTTC
cdr3_aa: CASSRGTSGRDGYEQYF

v_call: TRBV7-2
clone_size: -
d_call: TRBD1
j_call: TRBJ1-2
cdr3_nt: TGTGCCAGCAGCTTAACCCAGGGGGTTAACTATGGCTACACCTTC
cdr3_aa: CASSLTQGVNYGYTF

v_call: TRBV3-1
clone_size: few
d_call: -
j_call: TRBJ2-5
cdr3_nt: TGTGCCAGCAGCCAAGATGTAGCGCAAGAGACCCAGTACTTC
cdr3_aa: CASSQDVAQETQYF

v_call: TRBV3-1
clone_size: many
d_call: TRBD2
j_call: TRBJ2-5
cdr3_nt: TGTGCCAGCAGCCAAGACGGACTAGCGGGAAGGAAGACCCAGTACTTC
cdr3_aa: CASSQDGLAGRKTQYF

v_call: TRBV28
clone_size: many
d_call: TRBD1
j_call: TRBJ1-1
cdr3_nt: TGTGCCAGCAGACTCCGCAGGGGGCGAGTGGTGATGAACACTGAAGCTTTCTTT
cdr3_aa: CASRLRRGRVVMNTEAFF

v_call: TRBV20-1
clone_size: many
d_call: TRBD2
j_call: TRBJ2-7
cdr3_nt: TGCAGTGCCCGGCGGCTAGCGGGGTTCGAGCAGTACTTC
cdr3_aa: CSARRLAGFEQYF

v_call: TRBV11-1
clone_size: few
d_call: TRBD2
j_call: TRBJ2-7
cdr3_nt: TGTGCCAGCAGCGGGACTAGCGGGAGGGCCGCCTACGAGCAGTGCTTC
cdr3_aa: CASSGTSGRAAYEQCF

v_call: TRBV7-8
clone_size: many
d_call: TRBD2
j_call: TRBJ2-7
cdr3_nt: TGTGCCAGCAGCTTAGCGCTATTGACTAGCCGCGACGAGCAGTACTTC
cdr3_aa: CASSLALLTSRDEQYF

v_call: TRBV28
clone_size: -
d_call: -
j_call: TRBJ1-2
cdr3_nt: TGTGCCAGCAGTTTATCCGCCGATGGCTACACCTTC
cdr3_aa: CASSLSADGYTF

v_call: TRBV7-2
clone_size: many
d_call: -
j_call: TRBJ2-7
cdr3_nt: TGTGCCAGCAGCCCTGACTACGCAGTTGTTTACGAGCAGTACTTC
cdr3_aa: CASSPDYAVVYEQYF

v_call: TRBV28
clone_size: many
d_call: -
j_call: TRBJ2-2
cdr3_nt: TGTGCCAGCAGTCTCCCCGCCCAGTCCGCGAACACCGGGAAGCTGTTTTTT
cdr3_aa: CASSLPAQSANTGKLFF

v_call: TRBV6-5
clone_size: few
d_call: -
j_call: TRBJ1-3
cdr3_nt: TGTGCCAGCAGTTACCGAGAGGGCGGCTCTGGAAACACCATATATTTT
cdr3_aa: CASSYREGGSGNTIYF

v_call: TRBV20-1
clone_size: many
d_call: -
j_call: TRBJ2-5
cdr3_nt: TGCAGTGCTAACTCGGAGGGAGAGACCCAGTACTTC
cdr3_aa: CSANSEGETQYF

v_call: TRBV7-8
clone_size: many
d_call: -
j_call: TRBJ2-7
cdr3_nt: TGTGCCAGCAGCCTGAGGGGAGCGCAGTACTTC
cdr3_aa: CASSLRGAQYF

v_call: TRBV20-1
clone_size: many
d_call: -
j_call: TRBJ2-5
cdr3_nt: TGCAGTGCTAGAATCCAGGGTGGCGAGACCCAGTACTTC
cdr3_aa: CSARIQGGETQYF

v_call: TRBV24-1
clone_size: -
d_call: TRBD1
j_call: TRBJ2-2
cdr3_nt: TGTGCCACCAGTGATCCACGAGGACAGGGGATCACCGGGGAGCTGTTTTTT
cdr3_aa: CATSDPRGQGITGELFF

v_call: TRBV7-6
clone_size: many
d_call: -
j_call: TRBJ1-2
cdr3_nt: TGTGCCAGCAGCTTAGTTCCGGACACCGAACATGGCTACACCTTC
cdr3_aa: CASSLVPDTEHGYTF

v_call: TRBV30
clone_size: few
d_call: -
j_call: TRBJ2-7
cdr3_nt: TGTGCCTGGAGCCCGGGGGTCGACGAGCAGTACTTC
cdr3_aa: CAWSPGVDEQYF

v_call: TRBV28
clone_size: many
d_call: -
j_call: TRBJ2-7
cdr3_nt: TGTGCCAGCAGTTTTGTGGGAACCTACGAGCAGTACTTC
cdr3_aa: CASSFVGTYEQYF

v_call: TRBV12-3/TRBV12-4
clone_size: many
d_call: TRBD1
j_call: TRBJ1-2
cdr3_nt: TGTGCCAGCAGTCCTAGGGTCGACAGGGCGAAGGGCTACACCTTC
cdr3_aa: CASSPRVDRAKGYTF

v_call: TRBV4-1
clone_size: -
d_call: -
j_call: TRBJ2-5
cdr3_nt: TGCGCCAGCAGCCACCCTGTAAGGCCGGAGACCCAGTACTTC
cdr3_aa: CASSHPVRPETQYF

v_call: TRBV5-1
clone_size: many
d_call: TRBD2
j_call: TRBJ2-7
cdr3_nt: TGCGCCAGCAGCCGAGCCGGGACTACTCACGAGCAGTACTTC
cdr3_aa: CASSRAGTTHEQYF

v_call: TRBV5-6
clone_size: few
d_call: TRBD1
j_call: TRBJ1-3
cdr3_nt: TGTGCCAGCAGCCTACGGACAGGGCGTGGAAACACCATATATTTT
cdr3_aa: CASSLRTGRGNTIYF

v_call: TRBV20-1
clone_size: few
d_call: -
j_call: TRBJ2-7
cdr3_nt: TGCAGTGCTAGAGATAAGACAAACTACGAGCAGTACTTC
cdr3_aa: CSARDKTNYEQYF

v_call: TRBV12-3/TRBV12-4
clone_size: -
d_call: -
j_call: TRBJ2-5
cdr3_nt: TGTGCCAGCAGTTTAACCTCGATGAGGGAGACCCAGTACTTC
cdr3_aa: CASSLTSMRETQYF

v_call: TRBV2
clone_size: many
d_call: TRBD2
j_call: TRBJ2-5
cdr3_nt: TGTGCCAGCAGATCCGGGACTAGCACAGAGACCCAGTACTTC
cdr3_aa: CASRSGTSTETQYF

v_call: TRBV5-6
clone_size: -
d_call: TRBD2
j_call: TRBJ2-2
cdr3_nt: TGTGCCAGCAGCGGACGGCTAGCGGGAGCCGGGGAGCTGTTTTTT
cdr3_aa: CASSGRLAGAGELFF

v_call: TRBV12-3/TRBV12-4
clone_size: many
d_call: -
j_call: TRBJ1-6
cdr3_nt: TGTGCCAGCAGACTCAATAATTCACCCCTCCACTTT
cdr3_aa: CASRLNNSPLHF

v_call: TRBV30
clone_size: few
d_call: -
j_call: TRBJ1-3
cdr3_nt: TGTGCCTGGAGTGTAGGGATCTCTGGAAACACCATATATTTT
cdr3_aa: CAWSVGISGNTIYF

v_call: TRBV7-9
clone_size: -
d_call: -
j_call: TRBJ2-6
cdr3_nt: TGTGCCAGCAGCTTAGAGAAGGAGGATATCGGGGCCAACGTCCTGACTTTC
cdr3_aa: CASSLEKEDIGANVLTF

v_call: TRBV25-1
clone_size: many
d_call: -
j_call: TRBJ2-7
cdr3_nt: TGTGCCAGCGGAGGACGCCGTTCCTACGAGCAGTACTTC
cdr3_aa: CASGGRRSYEQYF

v_call: TRBV27
clone_size: many
d_call: TRBD2
j_call: TRBJ2-7
cdr3_nt: TGTGCCAGCAACCCGGGACTAGCGGGAGCCTTGAGCTCCTACGAGCAGTACTTC
cdr3_aa: CASNPGLAGALSSYEQYF

v_call: TRBV4-1
clone_size: -
d_call: -
j_call: TRBJ1-2
cdr3_nt: TGCGCCAGCAGCCAAGAACCGACGTTAAACTATGGCTACACCTTC
cdr3_aa: CASSQEPTLNYGYTF

v_call: TRBV12-3/TRBV12-4
clone_size: many
d_call: -
j_call: TRBJ2-5
cdr3_nt: TGTGCCAGCAGTTTAGGGGTCGAGGGAAGGACCCAGTACTTC
cdr3_aa: CASSLGVEGRTQYF

v_call: TRBV11-2
clone_size: many
d_call: -
j_call: TRBJ1-2
cdr3_nt: TGTGCCAGCAGCCTCCGACCGGGCCACCCCCAAGGCTACACCTTC
cdr3_aa: CASSLRPGHPQGYTF

v_call: TRBV6-4
clone_size: many
d_call: TRBD1
j_call: TRBJ1-1
cdr3_nt: TGTGCCAGACTCCGGGGACCGACAGGGTTGAGTGGCACTGAAGCTTTCTTT
cdr3_aa: CARLRGPTGLSGTEAFF

v_call: TRBV7-3
clone_size: -
d_call: -
j_call: TRBJ2-1
cdr3_nt: TGTGCCAGCAGAAAAACAGGCGACAATGAGCAGTTCTTC
cdr3_aa: CASRKTGDNEQFF

v_call: TRBV7-9
clone_size: many
d_call: -
j_call: TRBJ2-4
cdr3_nt: TGTGCCAGCAGCACCACGGACCCGGGCACCAAAAACATTCAGTACTTC
cdr3_aa: CASSTTDPGTKNIQYF

v_call: TRBV28
clone_size: many
d_call: -
j_call: TRBJ2-7
cdr3_nt: TGTGCCAGCAGGCCAGGACTGGGAAACCTCTACGAGCAGTACTTC
cdr3_aa: CASRPGLGNLYEQYF

v_call: TRBV28
clone_size: few
d_call: -
j_call: TRBJ2-7
cdr3_nt: TGTGCCAGCAGTCCCCAAATCTACGAGCAGTACTTC
cdr3_aa: CASSPQIYEQYF

v_call: TRBV12-3/TRBV12-4
clone_size: -
d_call: TRBD1
j_call: TRBJ2-7
cdr3_nt: TGTGCCAGCAGCCGGGACAGGGGAGCGTCCTACGAGCAGTACTTC
cdr3_aa: CASSRDRGASYEQYF

v_call: TRBV29-1
clone_size: few
d_call: -
j_call: TRBJ2-2
cdr3_nt: TGCAGCGTTTCCTCGGTCGGAGGATACACCGGGGAGCTGTTTTTT
cdr3_aa: CSVSSVGGYTGELFF

v_call: TRBV6-1
clone_size: -
d_call: TRBD2
j_call: TRBJ2-7
cdr3_nt: TGTGCCAGCAGCAGTAGGGGAGCGGGAGCCTACGAGCAGTACTTC
cdr3_aa: CASSSRGAGAYEQYF

v_call: TRBV7-6
clone_size: -
d_call: -
j_call: TRBJ1-1
cdr3_nt: TGTGCCAGCAGCCCGACCGGGGGGACGGGCACTGAAGCTTTCTTT
cdr3_aa: CASSPTGGTGTEAFF

v_call: TRBV6-1
clone_size: many
d_call: -
j_call: TRBJ2-7
cdr3_nt: TGTGCCAGCAGTGAAGCAGCCCGGGAGCAGTACTTC
cdr3_aa: CASSEAAREQYF

v_call: TRBV4-1
clone_size: -
d_call: -
j_call: TRBJ2-2
cdr3_nt: TGCGCCAGCAGCCAAGCTCCCGAGTTCACCGGGGAGCTGTTTTTT
cdr3_aa: CASSQAPEFTGELFF

v_call: TRBV28
clone_size: many
d_call: TRBD1
j_call: TRBJ2-7
cdr3_nt: TGTGCCGGATCCTCATCCGGGACAGGGGAGTCCGGCGAGCAGTACTTC
cdr3_aa: CAGSSSGTGESGEQYF